This TCR beta chain was captured by sequencing in a study of blood T cell repertoires in COVID-19. Those enrolled in Seattle joined during active infection and were followed longitudinally afterward. This CDR3 comprises 17 residues. Per the study methods: Counts of nucleated cells, estimated from reference gene primer amplification, were obtained. Assay used: immunoSEQ multiplex PCR; TCRdb lists only in-frame clones, some missing. The DNA gave D and trimming, while V, J and clone size come from that table. This table holds over 250,000 clones, approximately 84% found once. The source of this sequence is a human donor with COVID-19, enrolled during active disease. The donor label of this sample is uncertain. V is TRBV21-1 and J is TRBJ1-5; the D segment call TRBD1 is taken from the table without a DNA check. TRBV21-1 represents a pseudogene. Source material: peripheral blood. Here the CDR3 reads CATPTGGDEPSNQPQHF. CDR3 DNA sequence: TGTGCCACCCCGACAGGGGGCGATGAGCCCTCCAATCAGCCCCAGCATTTT.